This T cell receptor beta chain was found in a study of cytomegalovirus exposure and HLA in healthy donors. Broader study findings: There were under 200 TCR beta chains listed as cytomegalovirus-associated.

The PCR contained 60 Vbeta and 13 Jbeta primers. Produced via immunoSEQ multiplex PCR; TCRdb's table is partial and in-frame only. Among 150,000 to 200,000 clones listed, 80% to 90% were seen once. With regard to this clone: Its antigen is unknown.

Per the germline V gene, CDR1 is MNHEY and CDR2 is SMNVEV (reference sequence). V was pared by 1 base and J by 5 bases, with 5 bases of the junction left unmatched. This CDR3 comprises 15 residues. Source material: PBMCs. This sequence was found in a woman younger than 35 in good health and CMV-seronegative. This sequence joins TRBV27 and TRBJ1-1; 9 bases are a match to TRBD1. CDR3 in amino acids: CASSLWGTGLTEAFF. In DNA, the CDR3 is TGTGCCAGCAGTTTATGGGGGACAGGGTTGACTGAAGCTTTCTTT.